This T cell receptor beta chain was recorded in a study of blood T cell repertoires in COVID-19. CDR3 length equals 15 residues. V dropped 1 base and J dropped 5 bases, with 14 bases sitting between them. The germline gives CDR1 KGHDR, CDR2 SFDVKD. Only in-frame clones appear in the TCRdb table, and some are missing; sequencing was by immunoSEQ multiplex PCR. The table records hundreds of thousands of clones, 92% of them present only once. The chain recombines TRBV24-1 with TRBJ2-7; D is perhaps TRBD1 (6 bases). The source is a man in his 60s with COVID-19, enrolled during active disease. The specimen sequenced was peripheral blood. DNA of the CDR3: TGTGCCACCAGTGATTTCGGGACAAGTGGAAACGAGCAGTACTTC. Encoded protein: CATSDFGTSGNEQYF.